This is a list of T cell receptor beta chains from one sample in a study of blood T cells in healthy people across ages. TCRdb itself ran the 5' RACE reads through MiXCR, one entry per CDR3 protein. Here the sample spans approximately 1.5 million distinct CDR3 sequences, 34% being singletons. The specimen was blood. The receptors originated from a woman in her thirties in good health. The CDR3 runs from the conserved cysteine through the conserved F or W. The D gene is left open where the match is weak. Clone size, where shown, is once, few, many, or a class for clones that have expanded.

.	TRBV27	TRBD1	TRBJ2-7	CASSPGQGMNEQYF	TGTGCCAGCAGTCCGGGACAGGGGATGAACGAGCAGTACTTC
few	TRBV6-1	.	TRBJ2-7	CASSETITEAYEQYF	TGTGCCAGCAGTGAAACGATCACGGAGGCCTACGAGCAGTACTTC
few	TRBV10-3	.	TRBJ2-1	CAISYGGGEQFF	TGTGCCATCAGCTACGGGGGAGGAGAGCAGTTCTTC
.	TRBV6-1	TRBD2	TRBJ2-7	CASSESQGLAGYEQYF	TGTGCCAGCAGTGAATCCCAGGGACTAGCGGGGTACGAGCAGTACTTC
.	TRBV12-3/TRBV12-4	.	TRBJ2-1	CASSPSGLAGEQFF	TGTGCCAGCAGTCCCTCGGGACTCGCAGGTGAGCAGTTCTTC
few	TRBV27	TRBD1	TRBJ1-2	CASSPADRVYGYTF	TGTGCCAGCAGTCCGGCGGACAGGGTCTATGGCTACACCTTC
few	TRBV7-9	.	TRBJ1-1	CASSPAGFTEAFF	TGTGCCAGCAGCCCCGCGGGGTTCACTGAAGCTTTCTTT
many	TRBV10-3	.	TRBJ2-3	CAISEVDLGADTQYF	TGTGCCATCAGTGAGGTGGATCTTGGGGCAGATACGCAGTATTTT
few	TRBV14	.	TRBJ2-7	CASSRVGLYEQYF	TGTGCCAGCAGCCGGGTTGGACTCTACGAGCAGTACTTC
.	TRBV25-1	.	TRBJ1-2	CASSAWVTGSGNYGYTF	TGTGCCAGCAGCGCATGGGTAACAGGGTCAGGCAACTATGGCTACACCTTC
.	TRBV7-9	TRBD1	TRBJ2-1	CASSRQGPPPYNEQFF	TGTGCCAGCAGCAGACAGGGCCCACCACCTTACAATGAGCAGTTCTTC
.	TRBV7-3	TRBD2	TRBJ2-3	CASSPVAGGPDTQYF	TGTGCCAGCAGTCCTGTAGCGGGAGGCCCAGATACGCAGTATTTT
.	TRBV6-2/TRBV6-3	.	TRBJ2-1	CAIRDFPVSNEQFF	TGTGCCATCAGGGACTTCCCGGTTTCCAATGAGCAGTTCTTC
many	TRBV3-1	.	TRBJ1-2	CASSQIASGYGYTF	TGTGCCAGCAGCCAAATAGCGAGCGGCTATGGCTACACCTTC
.	TRBV5-6	.	TRBJ2-7	CASSYGDHEQYF	TGTGCCAGCAGCTATGGGGACCACGAGCAGTACTTC
.	TRBV6-5	TRBD2	TRBJ2-7	CASRTSGVSDYEQYF	TGTGCCAGCAGGACTAGCGGGGTATCGGACTACGAGCAGTACTTC
many	TRBV5-1	.	TRBJ2-5	CASSLQLQETQYF	TGTGCCAGCAGTTTACAGTTACAAGAGACCCAGTACTTC
.	TRBV3-1	TRBD2	TRBJ2-5	CASSQRLAGGTGETQYF	TGTGCCAGCAGCCAGAGGCTAGCGGGGGGGACGGGAGAGACCCAGTACTTC
.	TRBV4-1	.	TRBJ2-2	CASSQAGLSNGELFF	TGCGCCAGCAGCCAAGCGGGGCTTTCCAACGGGGAGCTGTTTTTT
many	TRBV5-6	.	TRBJ1-6	CASSWGEGLSYNSPLHF	TGTGCCAGCAGCTGGGGCGAGGGCCTCTCCTATAATTCACCCCTCCACTTT
.	TRBV20-1	TRBD1	TRBJ1-3	CSVEDRAGNTIYF	TGCAGTGTCGAGGACAGGGCTGGAAACACCATATATTTT
few	TRBV27	TRBD2	TRBJ2-7	CASSLSGEGLAYEQYF	TGTGCCAGCAGTTTATCCGGAGAGGGACTAGCCTACGAGCAGTACTTC
.	TRBV6-1	.	TRBJ1-5	CASSESYRLGPQHF	TGTGCCAGCAGTGAATCGTACAGGCTTGGGCCCCAGCATTTT
few	TRBV5-6	.	TRBJ1-1	CASSLVGAENTEAFF	TGTGCCAGCAGCTTGGTTGGTGCAGAGAACACTGAAGCTTTCTTT
.	TRBV28	TRBD1	TRBJ2-3	CASSSPGQGPSDTQYF	TGTGCCAGCAGTTCTCCGGGACAGGGCCCGTCAGATACGCAGTATTTT
few	TRBV3-1	.	TRBJ1-2	CASSQQTGWNGYTF	TGTGCCAGCAGCCAACAAACAGGGTGGAATGGCTACACCTTC
.	TRBV6-6	TRBD1	TRBJ2-7	CASTIRGQEQYF	TGTGCCAGCACCATCAGGGGGCAGGAGCAGTACTTC
.	TRBV28	.	TRBJ2-3	CASSSGGIEPYF	TGTGCCAGCAGTTCCGGAGGGATTGAACCGTATTTT
.	TRBV12-3/TRBV12-4	.	TRBJ2-7	CASSLVQGAHYEQYF	TGTGCCAGCAGTTTAGTACAGGGAGCCCACTACGAGCAGTACTTC
.	TRBV5-4	TRBD1	TRBJ2-7	CAGSLDGQATTYEQYF	TGTGCCGGCAGCTTGGACGGACAGGCGACTACCTACGAGCAGTACTTC
.	TRBV19	TRBD1	TRBJ2-3	CASSNPGQISDTQYF	TGTGCCAGTAGTAACCCGGGACAGATCTCCGATACGCAGTATTTT
.	TRBV7-6	.	TRBJ2-1	CASSLLGDPRSSYNEQFF	TGTGCCAGCAGCTTACTCGGGGACCCTAGGAGCTCCTACAATGAGCAGTTCTTC
.	TRBV7-9	.	TRBJ2-3	CASTQQGDTQYF	TGTGCCAGCACCCAACAGGGAGATACGCAGTATTTT
.	TRBV14	.	TRBJ1-1	CASSQTSRTEAFF	TGTGCCAGCAGCCAAACCTCGAGAACTGAAGCTTTCTTT
.	TRBV20-1	.	TRBJ1-1	CSASSIGTPRGNTEAFF	TGCAGTGCTAGTTCGATCGGAACTCCGAGGGGTAACACTGAAGCTTTCTTT
few	TRBV12-3/TRBV12-4	.	TRBJ2-5	CASSDSGTGETQYF	TGTGCCAGCAGTGATTCCGGGACGGGAGAGACCCAGTACTTC
few	TRBV6-2/TRBV6-3	.	TRBJ1-2	CASSSEGTNYGYTF	TGTGCCAGCAGTTCGGAGGGAACCAACTATGGCTACACCTTC
few	TRBV20-1	.	TRBJ2-7	CSAPGTNNYEQYF	TGCAGTGCTCCCGGGACAAATAACTACGAGCAGTACTTC
few	TRBV7-3	.	TRBJ2-1	CASSLLRAPGLNEQFF	TGTGCCAGCAGCTTACTGCGGGCCCCAGGGCTCAATGAGCAGTTCTTC
once	TRBV20-1	TRBD1	TRBJ2-7	CSARRQDRGLTNEQYF	TGCAGTGCTAGACGACAGGACAGGGGATTAACCAACGAGCAGTACTTC